Presented here are 4 T cell receptor beta chains from one specimen sequenced in a study of human T cells and chemical hapten exposure. TCRdb ran MiXCR on the RACE reads and lists one entry per CDR3 protein. Of tens of thousands of distinct CDR3 sequences listed, 9.3% were seen once; the top ten hold more than 10%. The time point here: patch test 1, 2 weeks after DPC sensitization. The treatment: therapeutic diphenylcyclopropenone sensitization with weekly scalp DPC. The sample in question was whole blood, obtained in connection with sensitization to the hapten diphenylcyclopropenone (DPC). The receptors shown here come from a middle-aged woman with alopecia areata. Some clones in this sample may be carry-over from other donors' samples.

The sample holds many counts of this clonotype. It is likely a read error, because the conserved phenylalanine at the end of the CDR3 is missing. This chain joins TRBV7-6 and TRBJ2-7; D is undetermined. CDR1 and CDR2 (germline): SGHVS, FNYEAQ. This CDR3 has 14 amino acids. V gave up 2 bases and J gave up 1 base, with 9 bases separating them. The CDR3 spells CASSLSSASYEQYS. The CDR3 DNA is TGTGCCAGCAGCTTATCTTCAGCGTCCTACGAGCAGTACTCC.

In its sample, this clonotype was seen many times. CDR3 sequence (DNA): TGTGCCTGGACCCCAGGACAGGCTGGACAGCCCCAGCATTTT. It specifies CAWTPGQAGQPQHF. The V call is TRBV30, the J call TRBJ1-5, with 7 positions matching TRBD1. This CDR3 has 14 amino acids. Germline V gene sequence: CDR1 GTSNPN, CDR2 SVGIG (reference sequence). The J segment lost 7 bases and the V segment lost 4 bases, leaving 10 bases of the junction unmatched.

The chain is built from TRBV20-1 and TRBJ1-5, with a possible D match to TRBD1 (5 bases). The germline gives CDR1 DFQATT, CDR2 SNEGSKA (reference sequence). The V end lost 3 bases, the J end lost 2 bases, and 14 bases lay between the germline ends. The length of the CDR3 is 15 residues. The chain's CDR3 is CSASHSGGGNQPQHF. DNA for the CDR3: TGCAGTGCTAGTCATTCGGGGGGAGGCAATCAGCCCCAGCATTTT.

In this sample, this clonotype turned up many times. V and J are TRBV29-1 and TRBJ1-1, with D perhaps matching TRBD1 (6 bases). V lost 7 bases and J lost 5, with 17 bases in between. Germline loops: CDR1 SQVTM, CDR2 ANQGSEA. This CDR3 region has 13 residues. The CDR3 bases are TGCAGCGCCCAGGGGTCCCTCTGGACTGAAGCTTTCTTT. It specifies CSAQGSLWTEAFF. The whole variable domain, remainder taken from reference TRBV29-1 and TRBJ1-1, is SAVISQKPSRDICQRGTSLTIQCQVDSQVTMMFWYRQQPGQSLTLIATANQGSEATYESGFVIDKFPISRPNLTFSTLTVSNMSPEDSSIYLCSAQGSLWTEAFFGQGTRLTVV.